These 2 T cell receptor beta chains share one sample of origin, sequenced in a study of Graves' ophthalmopathy and Graves' hyperthyroidism. The sequenced template was RNA, covering the TCR beta CDR3 region. HTBI-primed RT-PCR formed the first round, and a multiplex PCR formed the second. TCRdb reprocessed the multiplex PCR reads with MiXCR, giving one entry per CDR3 protein. The profile covers hundreds of thousands of distinct CDR3 sequences, with over 40% appearing a single time and roughly 3% taken by the ten largest. Sequences were obtained from peripheral blood. These receptors all stem from an adult man with Graves' ophthalmopathy.

This clonotype was counted many times. The genes are TRBV10-3 and TRBJ2-7, with TRBD2 matching 7 bases. Germline V lookup: CDR1 ENHRY, CDR2 SYGVKD. The CDR3 runs 13 residues. Trimming at V came to 6 bases and at J to 6 bases, leaving 8 bases not matched to a gene. CDR3 region: CAISPAWGGEQYF. In DNA form, the CDR3 reads TGTGCCATCAGCCCCGCCTGGGGGGGCGAGCAGTACTTC.

CDR3 region: CASSPGLNYSPLHF. CDR3 nucleotides: TGTGCCAGCTCACCGGGACTGAATTATTCACCCCTCCACTTT. This sequence joins TRBV9 and TRBJ1-6; possible D gene TRBD1, 5 bases. This CDR3 region has 14 residues. The V end lost 7 bases, the J end lost 8 bases, and 16 bases lay between the germline ends. CDR1 and CDR2 from the germline V gene are SGDLS and YYNGEE.